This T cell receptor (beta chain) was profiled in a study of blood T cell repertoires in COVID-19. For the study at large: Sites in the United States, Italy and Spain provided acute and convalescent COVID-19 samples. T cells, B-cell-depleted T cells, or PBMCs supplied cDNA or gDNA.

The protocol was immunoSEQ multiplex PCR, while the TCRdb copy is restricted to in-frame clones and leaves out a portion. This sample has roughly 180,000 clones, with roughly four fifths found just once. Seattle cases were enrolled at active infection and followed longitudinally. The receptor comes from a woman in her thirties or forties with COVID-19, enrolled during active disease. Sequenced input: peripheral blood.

CDR3 amino acids: CASRGGQGGEKLFF. In DNA, the CDR3 is TGTGCCAGCAGGGGCGGACAGGGGGGTGAAAAACTGTTTTTT. This chain joins TRBV2 and TRBJ1-4, with 10 bases identical to TRBD1. Per the germline V gene, CDR1 is SNHLY and CDR2 is FYNNEI. The CDR3 covers 14 residues. Losses at the gene ends were 6 bases for V and 7 bases for J; bases not matched to a gene: 5.